This entry concerns a single TCR beta chain. This sample was included in a study of blood T cells in healthy people across ages. Trimming cost V 5 bases and J 8 bases, with 16 bases left between them. Germline V gives CDR1 SGHTA, CDR2 FQGNSA. The CDR3 extends over 15 amino acids. Sample-barcoded 5' priming and a J-beta primer mix drove a second PCR of roughly 6 to 12 cycles. Using its own MiXCR run on the 5' RACE reads, TCRdb lists one record per CDR3 protein. Of around 1,900,000 distinct CDR3 sequences listed, around 42% were seen once; the top ten hold 23%. V and J are TRBV7-2 and TRBJ1-6; unclear D gene. The material sequenced was blood. The clonotype comes from a human donor in good health. The CDR3 spells CASSPGSGRDSPLHF. In DNA, the CDR3 is TGTGCCAGCAGCCCTGGATCCGGGAGGGATTCACCCCTCCACTTT. Using reference TRBV7-2 and TRBJ1-6 for the parts outside the CDR3, the full variable domain is GAGVSQSPSNKVTEKGKDVELRCDPISGHTALYWYRQSLGQGLEFLIYFQGNSAPDKSGLPSDRFSAERTGGSVSTLTIQRTQQEDSAVYLCASSPGSGRDSPLHFGNGTRLTVT.